This T cell receptor beta chain was identified during a study of CD8 T cells in Susac syndrome. For the study at large: Patients with Susac syndrome who were sequenced included more than 5 with active disease and fewer than ten in remission.

Germline CDR1 reads DFQATT; CDR2 reads SNEGSKA (reference sequence). Losses at the gene ends were 1 base for V and 9 bases for J; bases not matched to a gene: 12. This CDR3 has 15 amino acids. Bulk CD8+ and CD4+ cells came from magnetic negative isolation; CD8+ TEMRA by FACS. RNA amounts of roughly 0.5 to 1 ug underwent reverse transcription with random hexamers. The authors amplified TCR beta CDR3 across 54 Vbeta and 13 Jbeta using immunoSEQ multiplex PCR. A single record per CDR3 protein comes from TCRdb applying MiXCR to the immunoSEQ multiplex PCR reads. The profile shows around 190,000 distinct CDR3 sequences, 94% of them singletons.

Sequenced input: CD4+ T cells from PBMCs. The chain joins TRBV20-1 to TRBJ2-1; 7 bases are a match to TRBD2. This sequence was found in a human donor with Susac syndrome. The CDR3 bases are TGCAGTGCTAGAGTCCCGGAGAAGGTAGCGGGTGAGCAGTTCTTC. Its translation: CSARVPEKVAGEQFF.